Listed below are T cell receptor beta chains from one sample, sequenced in a study of T cell responses to AZD1222 COVID-19 vaccine. Method: immunoSEQ multiplex PCR; TCRdb's copy keeps in-frame clones and lacks some. The repertoire holds about 160,000 clones, with around 93% as singletons. This specimen consisted of peripheral blood, obtained on day 0 of AZD1222 vaccination. Receptors originate from an adult in good health. CDR3s include the opening cysteine and the closing phenylalanine or tryptophan. The D gene is left open where the match is weak. Size values are once, few and many counts, or a class for expanded clones, and some rows have none.

size: .; J: TRBJ2-3; D: TRBD1; V: TRBV24-1; CDR3: CATSDPSRGRTDTQYF; DNA: TGTGCCACCAGTGATCCTTCCAGGGGGCGAACAGATACGCAGTATTTT
size: .; J: TRBJ2-7; D: .; V: TRBV18; CDR3: CASSPGTVSYEQYF; DNA: TGTGCCAGCTCACCCGGGACGGTCTCCTACGAGCAGTACTTC
size: once; J: TRBJ2-3; D: .; V: TRBV11-3; CDR3: CASSLDILGRSTDTQYF; DNA: TGTGCCAGCAGCTTAGATATCCTAGGCCGGAGCACAGATACGCAGTATTTT
size: .; J: TRBJ1-5; D: .; V: TRBV12-3/TRBV12-4; CDR3: CASSWEINQPQHF; DNA: TGTGCCAGCAGTTGGGAGATCAATCAGCCCCAGCATTTT
size: .; J: TRBJ1-2; D: .; V: TRBV13; CDR3: CASSLTGTYGYTF; DNA: TGTGCCAGCAGCTTAACAGGGACCTATGGCTACACCTTC
size: .; J: TRBJ1-5; D: TRBD1; V: TRBV10-1; CDR3: CASSVPGQGGNQPQHF; DNA: TGCGCCAGCAGCGTTCCGGGACAGGGAGGCAATCAGCCCCAGCATTTT
size: .; J: TRBJ1-4; D: .; V: TRBV7-9; CDR3: CASSLSATNEKLFF; DNA: TGTGCCAGCAGCCTGAGTGCAACTAATGAAAAACTGTTTTTT
size: .; J: TRBJ2-7; D: .; V: TRBV4-2; CDR3: CASSFRQTGPRGEQYF; DNA: TGTGCCAGCAGCTTTAGACAAACGGGACCGAGGGGCGAGCAGTACTTC
size: once; J: TRBJ2-1; D: TRBD2; V: TRBV11-3; CDR3: CASSLVLAGGGNEQFF; DNA: TGTGCCAGCAGCTTAGTTCTAGCGGGAGGCGGCAATGAGCAGTTCTTC
size: .; J: TRBJ2-5; D: .; V: TRBV5-4; CDR3: CASSLVAEETQYF; DNA: TGTGCCAGCAGCTTGGTAGCGGAAGAGACCCAGTACTTC
size: .; J: TRBJ2-1; D: .; V: TRBV15; CDR3: CATSRDRLHNEQFF; DNA: TGTGCCACCAGCAGAGATAGGCTCCACAATGAGCAGTTCTTC
size: .; J: TRBJ2-7; D: .; V: TRBV28; CDR3: CASSFPAGLPSSYEQYF; DNA: TGTGCCAGCAGTTTCCCCGCGGGACTCCCAAGCTCCTACGAGCAGTACTTC
size: .; J: TRBJ1-6; D: .; V: TRBV7-6; CDR3: CASSSWGQNSPLHF; DNA: TGTGCCAGCAGCTCGTGGGGCCAGAATTCACCCCTCCACTTT
size: few; J: TRBJ1-5; D: .; V: TRBV5-1; CDR3: CASSLVAGQPQHF; DNA: TGCGCCAGCAGCTTGGTAGCAGGGCAGCCCCAGCATTTT
size: once; J: TRBJ1-4; D: .; V: TRBV2; CDR3: CASSEEGAGSNEKLFF; DNA: TGTGCCAGCAGTGAAGAAGGTGCGGGAAGTAATGAAAAACTGTTTTTT
size: .; J: TRBJ1-1; D: .; V: TRBV28; CDR3: CASSLSTPGAFF; DNA: TGTGCCAGCAGTTTATCCACCCCTGGAGCTTTCTTT
size: .; J: TRBJ2-7; D: .; V: TRBV7-9; CDR3: CASSQDGSGPGGIYEQYF; DNA: TGTGCCAGCAGCCAGGACGGATCCGGGCCTGGCGGGATCTACGAGCAGTACTTC
size: .; J: TRBJ1-2; D: .; V: TRBV9; CDR3: CASSPQGGGRPYGYTF; DNA: TGTGCCAGCAGCCCGCAGGGTGGAGGGCGGCCCTATGGCTACACCTTC
size: .; J: TRBJ2-7; D: .; V: TRBV12-5; CDR3: CASGLDLGGDSLYEQYF; DNA: TGTGCTAGTGGTTTGGACTTAGGCGGAGACAGCCTCTACGAGCAGTACTTC
size: .; J: TRBJ2-3; D: .; V: TRBV29-1; CDR3: CSVALDSTDTQYF; DNA: TGCAGCGTTGCCTTGGACAGTACAGATACGCAGTATTTT
size: .; J: TRBJ2-3; D: TRBD2; V: TRBV19; CDR3: CASSGTSAATDTQYF; DNA: TGTGCCAGTAGTGGGACTAGCGCGGCGACAGATACGCAGTATTTT
size: .; J: TRBJ1-3; D: .; V: TRBV9; CDR3: CASSVEGSGNTIYF; DNA: TGTGCCAGCAGCGTAGAGGGATCCGGAAACACCATATATTTT
size: .; J: TRBJ2-5; D: TRBD1; V: TRBV12-3/TRBV12-4; CDR3: CASSPGGGTQYF; DNA: TGTGCCAGCAGTCCAGGGGGCGGGACCCAGTACTTC
size: .; J: TRBJ2-7; D: .; V: TRBV6-5; CDR3: CASSYSSRSYEQYF; DNA: TGTGCCAGCAGTTACTCGTCCCGCTCCTACGAGCAGTACTTC
size: .; J: TRBJ1-1; D: .; V: TRBV5-1; CDR3: CASSWEGGVNTEAFF; DNA: TGCGCCAGCAGCTGGGAGGGGGGAGTAAACACTGAAGCTTTCTTT
size: .; J: TRBJ2-7; D: .; V: TRBV5-1; CDR3: CASSLARDSRYEQYF; DNA: TGCGCCAGCAGCTTGGCCCGAGACAGTCGCTACGAGCAGTACTTC
size: .; J: TRBJ2-5; D: .; V: TRBV27; CDR3: CASSFLQGWETQYF; DNA: TGTGCCAGCAGTTTTCTGCAGGGCTGGGAGACCCAGTACTTC
size: .; J: TRBJ2-1; D: TRBD2; V: TRBV4-1; CDR3: CASSQIDLGLAGGNEQFF; DNA: TGCGCCAGCAGCCAGATCGACCTCGGACTAGCGGGAGGTAATGAGCAGTTCTTC
size: .; J: TRBJ1-1; D: .; V: TRBV18; CDR3: CASSSWVNTEAFF; DNA: TGTGCCAGCTCAAGTTGGGTAAACACTGAAGCTTTCTTT
size: .; J: TRBJ1-6; D: TRBD1; V: TRBV30; CDR3: CAWSTQTGGGSPLHF; DNA: TGTGCCTGGAGTACTCAGACAGGGGGTGGCTCACCCCTCCACTTT
size: .; J: TRBJ1-1; D: .; V: TRBV2; CDR3: CASSAPGRGNTEAFF; DNA: TGTGCCAGCAGTGCCCCGGGACGGGGGAACACTGAAGCTTTCTTT
size: few; J: TRBJ2-7; D: TRBD2; V: TRBV7-6; CDR3: CASSLGTSGSTYEQYF; DNA: TGTGCCAGCAGCTTGGGGACTAGCGGGTCAACCTACGAGCAGTACTTC
size: .; J: TRBJ1-4; D: TRBD1; V: TRBV9; CDR3: CASSVGFPGQGGGKLFF; DNA: TGTGCCAGCAGCGTAGGGTTTCCGGGACAGGGCGGCGGGAAACTGTTTTTT
size: once; J: TRBJ2-7; D: .; V: TRBV6-5; CDR3: CASSYEGGEQYF; DNA: TGTGCCAGCAGTTATGAGGGGGGAGAGCAGTACTTC
size: .; J: TRBJ1-3; D: .; V: TRBV24-1; CDR3: CATSEFGNTIYF; DNA: TGTGCCACCAGTGAGTTTGGAAACACCATATATTTT
size: .; J: TRBJ1-1; D: .; V: TRBV7-3; CDR3: CASSNKVGALNTEAFF; DNA: TGTGCCAGCAGTAACAAAGTAGGGGCTTTGAACACTGAAGCTTTCTTT
size: .; J: TRBJ2-3; D: .; V: TRBV6-6; CDR3: CASSYGSSRDTQYF; DNA: TGTGCCAGCAGTTACGGGAGTTCAAGAGATACGCAGTATTTT
size: .; J: TRBJ2-7; D: .; V: TRBV12-3/TRBV12-4; CDR3: CASTSGVYEQYF; DNA: TGTGCCAGCACCTCCGGGGTCTACGAGCAGTACTTC
size: .; J: TRBJ2-7; D: .; V: TRBV5-1; CDR3: CASSSPQGGPQQYF; DNA: TGCGCCAGCAGCTCCCCACAGGGAGGGCCCCAGCAGTACTTC
size: .; J: TRBJ2-2; D: .; V: TRBV30; CDR3: CAWSVLSGSGELFF; DNA: TGTGCCTGGAGTGTACTTAGTGGGTCCGGGGAGCTGTTTTTT
size: .; J: TRBJ1-1; D: .; V: TRBV19; CDR3: CASSIDPVNTEAFF; DNA: TGTGCCAGTAGTATTGATCCAGTGAACACTGAAGCTTTCTTT
size: .; J: TRBJ2-7; D: TRBD2; V: TRBV5-1; CDR3: CASSQTSGGTYEQYF; DNA: TGCGCCAGCAGCCAGACTAGCGGGGGAACCTACGAGCAGTACTTC
size: once; J: TRBJ1-1; D: .; V: TRBV19; CDR3: CASSINRESIAFF; DNA: TGTGCCAGTAGTATTAACAGGGAATCGATTGCTTTCTTT
size: .; J: TRBJ2-7; D: TRBD2; V: TRBV5-8; CDR3: CASSTGGSSYEQYF; DNA: TGTGCCAGCAGTACTGGCGGGAGCTCCTACGAGCAGTACTTC
size: .; J: TRBJ1-1; D: .; V: TRBV30; CDR3: CAWSRSGAEAFF; DNA: TGTGCCTGGAGTAGGTCTGGGGCTGAAGCTTTCTTT
size: .; J: TRBJ2-1; D: TRBD2; V: TRBV10-3; CDR3: CAISDLLADNEQFF; DNA: TGTGCCATCAGTGACCTCCTAGCGGACAATGAGCAGTTCTTC
size: .; J: TRBJ2-3; D: .; V: TRBV7-2; CDR3: CASSHVTTVSTDTQYF; DNA: TGTGCCAGCAGCCACGTAACGACAGTATCCACAGATACGCAGTATTTT
size: .; J: TRBJ2-3; D: TRBD2; V: TRBV28; CDR3: CASSLAGGGTDTQYF; DNA: TGTGCCAGCAGTTTAGCGGGAGGGGGCACAGATACGCAGTATTTT
size: .; J: TRBJ2-7; D: TRBD1; V: TRBV7-9; CDR3: CASSRTGDEQYF; DNA: TGTGCCAGCAGCAGGACAGGGGACGAGCAGTACTTC
size: once; J: TRBJ2-7; D: TRBD2; V: TRBV7-9; CDR3: CASSLGASGRASYEQYF; DNA: TGTGCCAGCAGCCTCGGGGCTAGCGGGAGGGCCTCCTACGAGCAGTACTTC